The 25 T cell receptor beta chains reported below all come from one sample, sequenced in a study of blood T cell repertoires in COVID-19. Repertoires were generated with immunoSEQ multiplex PCR, while TCRdb's copy carries only in-frame clones and drops some. This table has some 200,000 clones, about 91% appearing once. Material: peripheral blood. These receptors were obtained from a man between 25 and 39 years old with acute or convalescent COVID-19.

V is TRBV4-1 and J is TRBJ1-6, with D uncertain. Germline V gene data show CDR1 as MGHRA and CDR2 as YSYEKL. The V gene lost 1 base and the J gene lost 3 bases, with 10 bases spanning the gap. The CDR3 spans 16 residues. CDR3 protein: CASSQVTGIYNSPLHF. The CDR3, as DNA: TGCGCCAGCAGCCAAGTTACGGGAATCTATAATTCACCCCTCCACTTT.

This clone was detected many times. In nucleotides, the CDR3 is TGCGCCAGCCGTCCGGGACATGAGACTGAAGCTTTCTTT. Residues: CASRPGHETEAFF. J is TRBJ1-1 and V is TRBV5-1; the D gene is possibly TRBD1 (6 bases). The CDR3 has 13 residues. CDR1 SGHRS and CDR2 YFSETQ come from the germline V gene. V gave up 7 bases and J gave up 5 bases, with 15 bases separating them.

V and J are TRBV6-5 and TRBJ1-5; 10 bases align to TRBD1. Germline V gene data show CDR1 as MNHEY and CDR2 as SVGAGI. The CDR3 extends over 14 amino acids. The V segment lost 6 bases and the J segment 5 bases; nucleotides outside the gene matches: 4. The CDR3 protein is CASSNDRGHQPQHF. DNA of the CDR3: TGTGCCAGCAGCAACGACAGGGGGCATCAGCCCCAGCATTTT.

The J gene is TRBJ2-2, the V gene TRBV4-1, with D possibly TRBD1 on 6 matching bases. This CDR3 spans 15 amino acids. The V and J ends lost 3 bases and 4 bases respectively, with 12 bases between them. CDR1 MGHRA and CDR2 YSYEKL come from the germline V gene. The CDR3 here is CASSQAGAFTGELFF. The CDR3 coding sequence is TGCGCCAGCAGCCAGGCAGGGGCTTTCACCGGGGAGCTGTTTTTT.

The chain carries TRBV29-1 and TRBJ2-1; maybe TRBD1 (5 bases). The CDR3 extends over 14 amino acids. Germline V lookup: CDR1 SQVTM, CDR2 ANQGSEA. V gave up 3 bases and J gave up 8 bases, with 17 bases separating them. In DNA form, the CDR3 reads TGCAGCGTTGACTGGTCTGATTCAGGGTATGAGCAGTTCTTC. This gives the protein CSVDWSDSGYEQFF.

The V call is TRBV18, the J call TRBJ2-7; TRBD2 matches 13 bases. CDR3 size: 15 residues. V lost 6 bases to trimming and J lost 4 bases; unmatched junction nucleotides: 6. Germline V lookup: CDR1 KGHSH, CDR2 LQKENI. The CDR3 sequence: CASSPGLAGLYEQYF. The CDR3 coding sequence is TGTGCCAGCTCCCCGGGACTAGCGGGACTATACGAGCAGTACTTC.

The rearrangement joins TRBV29-1 to TRBJ1-1, with D uncertain. This CDR3 has 10 residues. Trimming pared 3 bases from V and 10 bases from J, leaving 9 bases between. Germline-derived CDR1 and CDR2 are SQVTM and ANQGSEA. The CDR3 sequence is CSVDSPGAFF. The CDR3 DNA is TGCAGCGTTGATTCGCCGGGAGCTTTCTTT.

This rearrangement joins TRBV19 to TRBJ1-2; 10 bases fit TRBD1. V was pared by 3 bases and J by 5 bases, with 6 bases of the junction left unmatched. In germline, CDR1 is LNHDA, CDR2 SQIVND (reference sequence). CDR3 length: 15 residues. CDR3 region: CASSIGQGDRYGYTF. The CDR3 nucleotides read TGTGCCAGTAGTATTGGACAGGGGGATCGGTATGGCTACACCTTC.

The chain links TRBV10-2 to TRBJ2-3, with D uncertain. CDR3 length equals 15 residues. Germline V gene sequence: CDR1 WSHSY, CDR2 SAAADI. V lost 5 bases to trimming and J lost 5 bases, with 17 bases between them. This CDR3 reads CASSNPKSAKDTQYF. In DNA, the CDR3 is TGCGCCAGCAGTAACCCGAAAAGCGCCAAAGATACGCAGTATTTT.

The V call is TRBV5-1, the J call TRBJ2-7; 9 bases align to TRBD1. The CDR3 consists of 14 residues. Looked up from germline, CDR1 is SGHRS and CDR2 is YFSETQ. The trim removed 4 bases at V and 7 bases at J, leaving 9 bases unmatched. CDR3 in amino acids: CASSAGTGFLEQYF. CDR3 coding DNA: TGCGCCAGCAGCGCCGGGACAGGGTTTTTGGAGCAGTACTTC.

DNA for the CDR3: TGCGCCAGCAGCTTGGTGGCTAGCGGAGACGGGGGCCCCCAAGAGACCCAGTACTTC. It encodes CASSLVASGDGGPQETQYF. The rearrangement joins TRBV5-1 to TRBJ2-5, with D tentatively TRBD2 (7 bases). This CDR3 is 19 amino acids long. V was shortened by 0 bases and J by 1 base, with 22 bases between the two germline ends. The germline V gene encodes CDR1 SGHRS and CDR2 YFSETQ.

This clone was observed a single time. The V and J genes are TRBV28 and TRBJ2-3, with 10 bases identical to TRBD1. CDR1 is MDHEN and CDR2 is SYDVKM in the germline V gene. This CDR3 contains 16 residues. V was pared by 3 bases and J by 4 bases, with 7 bases of the junction left unmatched. Here the CDR3 DNA reads TGTGCCAGCAGTTTCATCCGGGACAGGGGCGCAGATACGCAGTATTTT. Translating gives CASSFIRDRGADTQYF.

Only one count was recorded for this clone. This rearrangement joins TRBV9 to TRBJ2-7; 7 bases agree with TRBD1. V gave up 4 bases and J gave up 1 base; unmatched junction bases: 8. Germline V gives CDR1 SGDLS, CDR2 YYNGEE. This CDR3 spans 15 amino acids. The CDR3 region has the DNA TGTGCCAGCAGCCCCAGGAACAGGGGATCCTACGAGCAGTACTTC. This codes for CASSPRNRGSYEQYF.

The V and J genes are TRBV5-1 and TRBJ2-7, with TRBD2 identical over 9 bases. Per germline, CDR1 SGHRS and CDR2 YFSETQ. This CDR3 has 15 residues. The junction had 9 bases not matched to a gene; V was cut back by 4 bases and J by 4 bases. The CDR3 sequence: CASSPAGGAEYEQYF. The CDR3 nucleotides read TGCGCCAGCAGCCCGGCGGGAGGGGCGGAGTACGAGCAGTACTTC.

This chain connects TRBV3-1 (or the pseudogene TRBV3-2) to TRBJ2-6; the D is unclear. The CDR3 totals 15 residues. Trimming left V 1 base short and J 2 bases short, with 6 bases between. CDR1 is LGHDT and CDR2 is YNNKEL in the germline V gene (reference sequence). The CDR3 bases are TGTGCCAGCAGCCAAGTGTACACTGGGGCCAACGTCCTGACTTTC. Translation: CASSQVYTGANVLTF.

The chain joins TRBV7-6 to TRBJ2-7; TRBD1 matches at 7 bases. Trimming cost V 5 bases and J 5 bases; bases outside gene matches: 6. From germline, CDR1 is SGHVS and CDR2 FNYEAQ. The CDR3 consists of 13 residues. The DNA of the CDR3 is TGTGCCAGCAGCCCAGACAGGGCTGACGAGCAGTACTTC. As protein: CASSPDRADEQYF.

The genes are TRBV6-5 and TRBJ1-5; D call uncertain. The CDR3 has 13 residues. In germline, CDR1 is MNHEY, CDR2 SVGAGI. V was cut by 0 bases and J by 6 bases, with 6 bases left in between. The CDR3 loop is CASSYSRSQPQHF. DNA of the CDR3: TGTGCCAGCAGTTACTCAAGGAGTCAGCCCCAGCATTTT.

This chain links TRBV27 with TRBJ2-1; TRBD1 matches 10 bases. With 3 bases clipped from V and 9 bases from J, the junction kept 14 bases outside the gene matches. This CDR3 comprises 17 residues. Per germline, CDR1 MNHEY and CDR2 SMNVEV (reference sequence). CDR3 region: CASSFTWDRGADLEQFF. The CDR3, as DNA: TGTGCCAGCAGTTTCACCTGGGACAGGGGTGCCGATCTTGAGCAGTTCTTC.

The genes are TRBV6-5 and TRBJ2-7; D gene unclear. Looked up from germline, CDR1 is MNHEY and CDR2 is SVGAGI. Trimming left V 0 bases short and J 3 bases short, with 6 bases between. There are 13 residues in the CDR3. CDR3 loop: CASSYSTGYEQYF. For the CDR3, the DNA is TGTGCCAGCAGTTACTCGACGGGCTACGAGCAGTACTTC.

This clone was picked up one time. The chain recombines TRBV30 with TRBJ2-2; 12 bases line up with TRBD2. The germline CDR1 and CDR2 sequences are GTSNPN and SVGIG (reference sequence). Trimming took 3 bases from V and 0 from J; bases not matched to a gene: 8. This CDR3 comprises 18 residues. The CDR3 loop is CAWRLVTSGGTNTGELFF. CDR3 coding DNA: TGTGCCTGGAGATTAGTGACTAGCGGGGGTACGAACACCGGGGAGCTGTTTTTT.

The chain uses TRBV5-1 and TRBJ1-1; maybe TRBD1 (5 bases). The germline gives CDR1 SGHRS, CDR2 YFSETQ. V dropped 0 bases and J dropped 4 bases, with 10 bases sitting between them. There are 14 residues in the CDR3. CDR3 in DNA: TGCGCCAGCAGCTTGGAGGGGATTCCCACTGAAGCTTTCTTT. Translating it yields CASSLEGIPTEAFF.

The chain employs TRBV4-1 and TRBJ2-1, with 10 positions matching TRBD2. J lost 0 bases, V lost 4 bases, and 12 bases had no gene match. There are 19 residues in the CDR3. Germline V lookup: CDR1 MGHRA, CDR2 YSYEKL. This CDR3 reads CASSLILAGTSSSYNEQFF. In DNA form, the CDR3 reads TGCGCCAGCAGCCTCATACTAGCGGGGACATCGAGCTCCTACAATGAGCAGTTCTTC.

The chain uses TRBV3-1 (or the pseudogene TRBV3-2) and TRBJ2-5, with 10 bases fitting TRBD1. CDR1 and CDR2 (germline): LGHDT, YNNKEL (reference sequence). CDR3 length: 16 residues. The trim removed 5 bases at V and 2 bases at J, leaving 8 bases unmatched. The CDR3 sequence is CASSNRDRGFQETQYF. The CDR3 DNA is TGTGCCAGCAGCAACCGGGACAGGGGTTTTCAAGAGACCCAGTACTTC.

This sequence joins TRBV19 and TRBJ2-3; 8 nucleotides match TRBD2. The CDR3 runs 18 residues. Germline CDR1 reads LNHDA; CDR2 reads SQIVND (reference sequence). V trimming: 10 bases; J trimming: 2 bases; junction bases outside the gene matches: 20. The CDR3 spells CATQFRFGVAGNTDTQYF. The CDR3 DNA is TGTGCCACGCAATTTAGGTTTGGAGTAGCGGGAAACACAGATACGCAGTATTTT.

This sequence joins TRBV27 and TRBJ1-6, with a possible D match to TRBD1 (6 bases). This CDR3 region has 17 residues. V was shortened by 0 bases and J by 4 bases, with 13 bases between the two germline ends. Germline values: CDR1 MNHEY, CDR2 SMNVEV (reference sequence). Here the CDR3 reads CASSLSSGVRYNSPLHF. The CDR3, as DNA: TGTGCCAGCAGTTTATCGTCAGGGGTAAGGTATAATTCACCCCTCCACTTT.